The next 13 T cell receptor beta chains were all read from a single sample in a study of T cell repertoires in cytomegalovirus infection (dated by TCRdb to the late 2010s). Their target antigens are unknown. This sample was sequenced with an Illumina HiSeq 1500. TCRdb ran its own pipeline on the public reads, namely fastp trimming at Q25 and MiXCR clone calling, and kept in-frame beta chains. Every distinct CDR3 protein forms one entry, paired with its most common genes and DNA. The sample contains approximately 70,000 distinct CDR3 sequences, about 23% of them found a single time. 65% to 85% of the sample rests with the top ten. The specimen was PBMCs, sequenced either directly or after in vitro stimulation (not recorded which). The receptors were gathered from a human donor in good health (CMV status not recorded). Some clones in this sample may be carry-over from other donors' samples.

The chain joins TRBV12-3 or TRBV12-4 to TRBJ1-5; unclear D gene. CDR3 length: 13 amino acids. Trimming removed 6 bases from V and 5 bases from J, with 11 bases in between. The CDR3 protein is CASRLGPYQPQHF. In DNA form, the CDR3 reads TGTGCCAGCAGACTCGGACCGTATCAGCCCCAGCATTTT.

The sample holds a few counts of this clonotype. The chain recombines TRBV10-2 with TRBJ2-5; D not certain. Germline V gives CDR1 WSHSY, CDR2 SAAADI. The CDR3 is 11 amino acids. Trimming left V 0 bases short and J 5 bases short, with 1 base between. The CDR3 DNA follows: TGCGCCAGCAGTGAGTCGGAGACCCAGTACTTC. The encoded protein is CASSESETQYF.

There are a few counts of this clonotype. The chain couples TRBV6-1 to TRBJ2-2; a possible D gene is TRBD1 (6 bases). The CDR3 has 13 residues. V lost 8 bases and J 7 bases, leaving 14 bases between the germline ends. Germline V gene lookup returns CDR1 MNHNS and CDR2 SASEGT. The CDR3: CASQAGAVGELFF. CDR3 nucleotide sequence: TGTGCCAGCCAGGCAGGGGCAGTCGGGGAGCTGTTTTTT.

The chain uses TRBV7-2 and TRBJ1-2, with D perhaps TRBD1 (6 bases). Germline V gene data show CDR1 as SGHTA and CDR2 as FQGNSA. Trimming stripped 5 bases from V and 2 bases from J, with 15 bases between. The CDR3 totals 15 residues. DNA of the CDR3: TGTGCCAGCAGCCTTGGTGGAGGGGGGAACTATGGCTACACCTTC. It encodes CASSLGGGGNYGYTF.

The chain uses TRBV7-3 and TRBJ2-3, with 7 bases that match TRBD1. The CDR3 spans 13 residues. Germline CDR1 and CDR2: SGHTA and FQGTGA. Trimming cost V 5 bases and J 4 bases; bases outside gene matches: 3. This chain's CDR3 is CASSPTGSDTQYF. In DNA, the CDR3 is TGTGCCAGCAGCCCGACAGGGTCAGATACGCAGTATTTT.

This clonotype was seen a few times. The J gene is TRBJ1-2, the V gene TRBV12-3 or TRBV12-4; D unresolved. Trimming removed 5 bases from V and 8 bases from J, with 21 bases in between. The CDR3 length is 15 residues. The DNA for the CDR3 is TGTGCCAGCAGTCACCGGGTCCGAGAGGGTCGGGGCTACACCTTC. Encoded protein: CASSHRVREGRGYTF.

The sample holds many counts of this clonotype. This chain links TRBV3-1 with TRBJ1-3; D perhaps matches TRBD1 (5 bases). Germline CDR1 and CDR2: LGHDT and YNNKEL (reference sequence). This CDR3 has 15 residues. Deletions cut 4 bases from V and 7 bases from J, with 17 bases between. This CDR3 is CASSPRGALGNTIYF. The DNA of the CDR3 is TGTGCCAGCAGCCCTCGAGGGGCTTTAGGCAACACCATATATTTT. The variable domain in full, completed from reference TRBV3-1 and TRBJ1-3, reads DTAVSQTPKYLVTQMGNDKSIKCEQNLGHDTMYWYKQDSKKFLKIMFSYNNKELIINETVPNRFSPKSPDKAHLNLHINSLELGDSAVYFCASSPRGALGNTIYFGEGSWLTVV.

The chain couples TRBV12-3 or TRBV12-4 to TRBJ2-5; D might be TRBD1 or TRBD2, each matching 7 bases. The germline V and J ends were trimmed by 5 bases and 5 bases, with 27 bases remaining between them. The length of the CDR3 is 18 residues. CDR3 amino acids: CASSTFRGGDRPRETQYF. CDR3 nucleotide sequence: TGTGCCAGCAGTACATTTAGGGGAGGGGACAGACCTAGGGAGACCCAGTACTTC.

In its sample, this clonotype was seen a few times. The chain joins TRBV6-2 or TRBV6-3 to TRBJ2-3; D possibly corresponds to TRBD2 (6 bases). This CDR3 has 14 amino acids. CDR1 is MNHEY, CDR2 SVGEGT, per germline. Trimming removed 2 bases from V and 2 bases from J, with 8 bases in between. In DNA form, the CDR3 reads TGTGCCAGCAGTTACGCGGGGAACACAGATACGCAGTATTTT. Translated, it gives CASSYAGNTDTQYF.

In its sample, this clonotype was seen a few times. The chain is built from TRBV6-1 and TRBJ1-2; TRBD1 is a possible D gene (6 bases). Looked up from germline, CDR1 is MNHNS and CDR2 is SASEGT. V dropped 3 bases and J dropped 1 base, with 12 bases sitting between them. The CDR3 contains 15 residues. The CDR3 loop reads CASSDRGHLNYGYTF. CDR3 sequence (DNA): TGTGCCAGCAGTGATAGGGGACATCTTAACTATGGCTACACCTTC.

The chain uses TRBV12-3 or TRBV12-4 and TRBJ1-3; D call uncertain. Trimming removed 10 bases at V and 2 bases at J, with 9 bases between. The CDR3 consists of 12 residues. CDR3 nucleotides: TGTGCCACAAGAGGGACTGGAAACACCATATATTTT. It is translated as CATRGTGNTIYF.

The chain is built from TRBV19 and TRBJ2-5; D not certain. The germline CDR1 and CDR2 sequences are LNHDA and SQIVND (reference sequence). The CDR3 is 17 residues long. The V end was cut by 1 base, the J end by 5 bases, with 20 bases between. As DNA, the CDR3 is TGTGCCAGTAGTATAGGAAGGGCCAGAGCAGCCAAGGAGACCCAGTACTTC. It translates to CASSIGRARAAKETQYF.

The rearrangement uses TRBV19 and TRBJ2-7, with a weak D call TRBD2 (5 bases). This CDR3 spans 13 amino acids. V was shortened by 5 bases and J by 3 bases, with 11 bases between the two germline ends. The germline V gene has CDR1 LNHDA and CDR2 SQIVND (reference sequence). The CDR3 is CASSERRGYEQYF. In nucleotides, the CDR3 is TGTGCCAGTAGTGAACGACGGGGCTACGAGCAGTACTTC. Variable domain in full (rest from reference TRBV19 and TRBJ2-7): DGGITQSPKYLFRKEGQNVTLSCEQNLNHDAMYWYRQDPGQGLRLIYYSQIVNDFQKGDIAEGYSVSREKKESFPLTVTSAQKNPTAFYLCASSERRGYEQYFGPGTRLTVT.